One sample yielded the 29 T cell receptor beta chains listed below, sequenced in a study of OX40 agonist ivuxolimab in advanced cancers. The assay was immunoSEQ multiplex PCR, and TCRdb's table has in-frame clones only and misses some. The sample lists tens of thousands of clones; around 84% were seen once. Here the sequenced sample was CD4+ or CD8+ T cells sorted from blood, taken in a trial of the OX40 agonist ivuxolimab. These receptors all stem from an adult with an advanced solid tumor such as melanoma, head and neck, liver or kidney cancer.

This clone was observed once. The V and J genes are TRBV18 and TRBJ2-5; TRBD1 aligns across 10 bases. V gave up 4 bases and J gave up 3 bases; unmatched junction bases: 8. The CDR3 totals 16 residues. The V gene's germline CDR1 is KGHSH and CDR2 LQKENI. The CDR3 DNA follows: TGTGCCAGCTCACTTCATGCCGGGACAGGGGAAGAGACCCAGTACTTC. It is translated as CASSLHAGTGEETQYF.

The chain couples TRBV15 to TRBJ1-1; D gene ambiguous. CDR1 is LNHNV, CDR2 YYDKDF, per germline (reference sequence). V was shortened by 0 bases and J by 1 base, with 6 bases between the two germline ends. The CDR3 is 14 residues long. CDR3 amino acids: CATSREVTNTEAFF. In DNA, the CDR3 is TGTGCCACCAGCAGAGAGGTGACGAACACTGAAGCTTTCTTT.

The chain's CDR3 is CASSGLGGPSYNEQFF. CDR3 nucleotide sequence: TGTGCCAGCTCAGGCCTCGGGGGGCCGTCCTACAATGAGCAGTTCTTC. The rearrangement links TRBV18 to TRBJ2-1; tentative D call: TRBD2 (7 bases). Germline CDR1 and CDR2: KGHSH and LQKENI. Trimming cost V 5 bases and J 1 base, with 15 bases left between them. This CDR3 spans 16 amino acids.

This chain joins TRBV10-1 and TRBJ2-4; no clear D. The V gene lost 3 bases and the J gene lost 1 base, with 7 bases spanning the gap. The CDR3 has 14 residues. Germline-derived CDR1 and CDR2 are WNHNN and SYGVQD (reference sequence). CDR3 amino acids: CASSDVGAKNIQYF. The CDR3 bases are TGCGCCAGCAGTGATGTGGGGGCCAAAAACATTCAGTACTTC.

The rearrangement uses TRBV29-1 and TRBJ2-1; D is undetermined. Trimming left V 2 bases short and J 3 bases short, with 11 bases between. The V gene's germline CDR1 is SQVTM and CDR2 ANQGSEA. The CDR3 runs 14 residues. The CDR3 DNA reads as TGCAGCGTTGAATTATGGGCTAACTACAATGAGCAGTTCTTC. It yields the protein CSVELWANYNEQFF.

This clone came up a few times. The rearrangement links TRBV7-3 to TRBJ1-1; no clear D gene. The CDR3 runs to 13 residues. Trimming stripped 1 base from V and 3 bases from J, with 6 bases between. Germline V gives CDR1 SGHTA, CDR2 FQGTGA. The DNA for the CDR3 is TGTGCCAGCAGCTTAAGCCGGGACACTGAAGCTTTCTTT. It specifies CASSLSRDTEAFF.

Here the CDR3 reads CASSLSLGQGTEQYF. CDR3 DNA: TGTGCCAGCAGTTTATCCCTGGGACAGGGTACCGAGCAGTACTTC. The chain couples TRBV27 to TRBJ2-7, with 9 bases lining up with TRBD1. Germline loops: CDR1 MNHEY, CDR2 SMNVEV (reference sequence). Unmatched junction bases numbered 6, after V lost 0 bases and J lost 6 bases. CDR3 length equals 15 residues.

This chain connects TRBV5-1 to TRBJ2-5; unclear D gene. V lost 2 bases and J 7 bases, leaving 6 bases between the germline ends. The CDR3 sequence is 11 residues long. The germline gives CDR1 SGHRS, CDR2 YFSETQ. CDR3 sequence: CASSLRGTQYF. The CDR3 nucleotides are TGCGCCAGCAGCTTACGCGGGACCCAGTACTTC.

The genes are TRBV18 and TRBJ2-3; 7 bases are shared with TRBD2. J gave up 1 base and V 3 bases, and 10 bases lay outside the gene matches. Per germline, CDR1 KGHSH and CDR2 LQKENI. The CDR3 runs to 17 residues. The CDR3 spells CASSPILGGGRTDTQYF. CDR3 DNA: TGTGCCAGCTCACCGATCCTGGGCGGGGGACGCACAGATACGCAGTATTTT.

The V gene is TRBV30, the J gene TRBJ2-7; D could derive from TRBD1 or TRBD2 (5 bases each). The germline gives CDR1 GTSNPN, CDR2 SVGIG (reference sequence). V gave up 4 bases and J gave up 5 bases, with 18 bases separating them. The CDR3 extends over 14 amino acids. The CDR3 nucleotides read TGTGCCTGGAACCTGAGGGACCCTCGGGACGAGCAGTACTTC. Amino acids: CAWNLRDPRDEQYF.

This clone was seen only once. This rearrangement joins TRBV5-8 to TRBJ2-3; 8 nucleotides agree with TRBD1. Unmatched junction bases numbered 7, after V lost 4 bases and J lost 0 bases. The CDR3 runs to 16 residues. CDR1 is SGHTS, CDR2 YDEGEE, per germline. The CDR3 reads CASSTGQGTSTDTQYF. In DNA form, the CDR3 reads TGTGCCAGCAGCACTGGACAGGGTACTAGCACAGATACGCAGTATTTT.

The chain combines TRBV11-3 with TRBJ1-3, with TRBD1 as a possible D gene (6 bases). Trimming removed 4 bases at V and 0 bases at J, with 13 bases between. The CDR3 is 16 residues long. Germline CDR1 is SGHNT and CDR2 is YENEEA. CDR3 nucleotide sequence: TGTGCCAGCAGCTCCCGGACAGACGTCTCTGGAAACACCATATATTTT. It encodes CASSSRTDVSGNTIYF.

V and J are TRBV5-1 and TRBJ2-3; D is perhaps TRBD1 (5 bases). The V gene lost 3 bases and the J gene lost 3 bases, with 17 bases spanning the gap. Germline CDR1 is SGHRS and CDR2 is YFSETQ. The CDR3 loop spans 16 amino acids. The CDR3 coding sequence is TGCGCCAGCAGCTCCCGTGGCAGGGCTATTACAGATACGCAGTATTTT. Amino acid sequence: CASSSRGRAITDTQYF.

This chain uses TRBV30 with TRBJ2-3; TRBD2 agrees at 15 bases. Germline CDR1 is GTSNPN and CDR2 is SVGIG (reference sequence). There are 19 residues in the CDR3. After removal of 2 bases from V and 0 bases from J, the junction contained 9 bases not matched to a gene. In DNA, the CDR3 is TGTGCCTGGAGTCCTAAGGGACTAGCGGGGGGTCTTAGCACAGATACGCAGTATTTT. It translates to CAWSPKGLAGGLSTDTQYF.

The CDR3 loop is CASWTGPHGPNYGYTF. CDR3 sequence (DNA): TGCGCCAGCTGGACTGGGCCACACGGACCTAACTATGGCTACACCTTC. This chain uses TRBV23-1 with TRBJ1-2; D gene unclear. TRBV23-1 is marked as an open reading frame, function uncertain. The CDR3 is made up of 16 amino acids. V lost 8 bases, J lost 0 bases, and 19 bases lay in between.

This chain connects TRBV19 to TRBJ2-5, with 15 bases aligning to TRBD2. This CDR3 is built from 15 residues. The ends lost 7 bases at V and 2 bases at J; junction bases unmatched: 2. Germline CDR1 LNHDA, CDR2 SQIVND (reference sequence). This CDR3 reads CASTGTSGGQETQYF. The DNA of the CDR3 is TGTGCCAGTACCGGGACTAGCGGGGGGCAAGAGACCCAGTACTTC.

On this clone: Distinct nucleotide sequences in the sample also encode this CDR3. The chain joins TRBV18 to TRBJ2-5, with D unresolved. This CDR3 contains 14 residues. Germline V CDR1 and CDR2: KGHSH, LQKENI. V lost 2 bases to trimming and J lost 2 bases, with 9 bases between them. CDR3 amino acids: CASSPSHSQETQYF. CDR3 DNA: TGTGCCAGCTCACCATCGCACTCACAAGAGACCCAGTACTTC. Using reference TRBV18 and TRBJ2-5 for the parts outside the CDR3, the full variable domain is NAGVMQNPRHLVRRRGQEARLRCSPMKGHSHVYWYRQLPEEGLKFMVYLQKENIIDESGMPKERFSAEFPKEGPSILRIQQVVRGDSAAYFCASSPSHSQETQYFGPGTRLLVL.

The chain recombines TRBV2 with TRBJ1-1; D unclear. Germline CDR1 SNHLY, CDR2 FYNNEI. V was trimmed by 2 bases and J by 0 bases, leaving 10 bases between them. This CDR3 has 15 amino acids. CDR3 DNA sequence: TGTGCCAGCAGTGAATGGGCAGTCATGAACACTGAAGCTTTCTTT. Its protein product is CASSEWAVMNTEAFF.

This chain uses TRBV7-2 with TRBJ2-3; D perhaps matches TRBD2 (5 bases). There are 16 residues in the CDR3. V lost 2 bases and J 2 bases, leaving 14 bases between the germline ends. Germline V gene sequence: CDR1 SGHTA, CDR2 FQGNSA. The CDR3 DNA reads as TGTGCCAGCAGCTTACGGGCACGCGGGTCCACAGATACGCAGTATTTT. Translated, it gives CASSLRARGSTDTQYF.

This chain uses TRBV28 with TRBJ1-1; no reliable D call. This CDR3 comprises 14 residues. Deletions cut 5 bases from V and 3 bases from J, with 13 bases between. The germline gives CDR1 MDHEN, CDR2 SYDVKM. CDR3 region: CASSERVLYTEAFF. CDR3 coding DNA: TGTGCCAGCAGTGAAAGGGTCCTCTACACTGAAGCTTTCTTT.

The chain has TRBV9 and TRBJ1-6; D is unclear. From germline, CDR1 is SGDLS and CDR2 YYNGEE. V was clipped by 4 bases and J by 6 bases, with 11 bases between them. The CDR3 is 14 residues long. The CDR3 DNA follows: TGTGCCAGCAGCATCCGGGTCGGTAATTCACCCCTCCACTTT. Protein sequence: CASSIRVGNSPLHF.

This chain links TRBV10-3 with TRBJ1-5; TRBD1 might be the D (6 bases). The germline V gene encodes CDR1 ENHRY and CDR2 SYGVKD. V lost 6 bases to trimming and J lost 4 bases, with 16 bases between them. CDR3 length: 15 residues. As DNA, the CDR3 is TGTGCCATCAGGGCGACAGGAACGGAGAATCAGCCCCAGCATTTT. Translation gives CAIRATGTENQPQHF.

The chain links TRBV9 to TRBJ2-1; 7 nucleotides line up with TRBD2. CDR1 and CDR2 (germline): SGDLS, YYNGEE. The CDR3 covers 12 residues. Trimming removed 3 bases from V and 10 bases from J; junction bases left unmatched: 4. This CDR3 reads CASSGGLKEQFF. CDR3 DNA sequence: TGTGCCAGCAGCGGGGGACTAAAAGAGCAGTTCTTC.

The rearrangement joins TRBV7-9 to TRBJ1-1; D gene ambiguous. V dropped 4 bases and J dropped 1 base, with 7 bases sitting between them. The CDR3 totals 13 residues. Germline CDR1 and CDR2: SEHNR and FQNEAQ (reference sequence). This CDR3 is CASSSSPNTEAFF. DNA for the CDR3: TGTGCCAGCAGCTCCTCTCCGAACACTGAAGCTTTCTTT.

This rearrangement joins TRBV19 to TRBJ1-2; TRBD1 matches 10 bases. CDR3 length: 15 residues. V shed 5 bases and J 2 bases; nucleotides not matched to a gene: 5. Germline CDR1 is LNHDA and CDR2 is SQIVND (reference sequence). The CDR3 coding sequence is TGTGCCAGTAGTTTCCCGGGACAGGGGAACTATGGCTACACCTTC. Translated, it gives CASSFPGQGNYGYTF. Variable domain in full (rest from reference TRBV19 and TRBJ1-2): DGGITQSPKYLFRKEGQNVTLSCEQNLNHDAMYWYRQDPGQGLRLIYYSQIVNDFQKGDIAEGYSVSREKKESFPLTVTSAQKNPTAFYLCASSFPGQGNYGYTFGSGTRLTVV.

This chain connects TRBV5-1 to TRBJ2-4; D is unresolved. This CDR3 is built from 15 residues. Germline V gene data show CDR1 as SGHRS and CDR2 as YFSETQ. Trimming cost V 0 bases and J 3 bases, with 10 bases left between them. This CDR3 is CASSLVASGKNIQYF. The CDR3 nucleotides are TGCGCCAGCAGCTTGGTGGCCTCGGGCAAAAACATTCAGTACTTC.

This chain uses TRBV30 with TRBJ1-2; D possibly corresponds to TRBD1 (5 bases). V was cut by 3 bases and J by 2 bases, with 10 bases left in between. CDR1 and CDR2 (germline): GTSNPN, SVGIG (reference sequence). This CDR3 spans 13 amino acids. The DNA for the CDR3 is TGTGCCTGGAGCTTGACAGTGAACTATGGCTACACCTTC. This encodes CAWSLTVNYGYTF.

The chain is built from TRBV6-5 and TRBJ2-4; D uncertain. Germline values: CDR1 MNHEY, CDR2 SVGAGI. V was shortened by 2 bases and J by 6 bases, with 14 bases between the two germline ends. The CDR3 has 15 residues. CDR3 in DNA: TGTGCCAGCAGTTACCGGACCTCTCTGGGAAACATTCAGTACTTC. The encoded protein is CASSYRTSLGNIQYF.

The J gene is TRBJ2-3, the V gene TRBV19, with D possibly being TRBD2 (6 bases). The CDR3 is 14 residues long. Per germline, CDR1 LNHDA and CDR2 SQIVND (reference sequence). Trimming took off 9 bases at V and 2 bases at J, with 15 bases between the two ends. CDR3 region: CASKWDSDTDTQYF. CDR3 sequence (DNA): TGTGCCAGCAAATGGGACTCTGACACAGATACGCAGTATTTT.